Below are 16 T cell receptor beta chains sequenced from a single sample in a study of low-dose radiotherapy and immunotherapy resistance in tumors (dated by TCRdb to 2022 to 2024). The time point label on this specimen signifies: before trial treatment. The sequencing machine was an Illumina HiSeq 2500. To make first-strand cDNA, Superscript III was used along with a set of TRAV- and TRBV-specific primers so that both the TCRalpha and TCRbeta chains were covered. TCRs were amplified with Phusion for around 20 PCR cycles using a constant-region primer together with the adapter attached to the V primers. Using fastp trimming at Q25 and MiXCR clonotype assembly, TCRdb reanalyzed the public sequencing data and kept in-frame beta chains. Rows are unified per CDR3 protein, each entry keeping the most common DNA and genes. Within this sample are 55,000 to 80,000 distinct CDR3 sequences, with around 27% of them counted one time only. Clones ranked in the top ten supply roughly 7% of the sample.

The starting material was PBMCs, obtained before treatment. These receptor sequences come from a male donor with rectosigmoid adenocarcinoma.

Ten or more counts support this clonotype. This sequence joins TRBV27 and TRBJ2-1; TRBD2 matches 11 bases. The J segment lost 9 bases and the V segment lost 2 bases, leaving 3 bases of the junction unmatched. The CDR3 runs 14 residues. The germline V gene has CDR1 MNHEY and CDR2 SMNVEV (reference sequence). CDR3 sequence: CASSLMLAGGEQFF. DNA for the CDR3: TGTGCCAGCAGTTTAATGCTAGCGGGAGGTGAGCAGTTCTTC.

Comments on this clonotype: A read error likely explains this, since a far larger clone differs by one base. This sequence joins TRBV7-9 and TRBJ2-1, with 12 bases aligning to TRBD1. In germline, CDR1 is SEHNR, CDR2 FQNEAQ (reference sequence). This CDR3 comprises 16 residues. The V segment lost 1 base and the J segment 13 bases; nucleotides outside the gene matches: 11. DNA for the CDR3: TGTGCCAGCAGCTTAGGGGACAGGGGGCCTGGAGAGACCCAGTTCTTC. Residues: CASSLGDRGPGETQFF.

The sample holds many counts of this clonotype. V and J are TRBV12-3 or TRBV12-4 and TRBJ2-3, with D unresolved. Trimming took off 3 bases at V and 2 bases at J, with 12 bases between the two ends. The CDR3 runs to 15 residues. The CDR3 spells CASSFQTVTTDTQYF. DNA for the CDR3: TGTGCCAGCAGTTTCCAAACTGTTACCACAGATACGCAGTATTTT.

The chain links TRBV18 to TRBJ2-5, with TRBD1 matching over 7 bases. The CDR3 consists of 15 residues. V lost 5 bases and J lost 1; bases outside the gene matches: 7. Per germline, CDR1 KGHSH and CDR2 LQKENI. CDR3 bases: TGTGCCAGCTCATCAAGACAGGGTACCCAAGAGACCCAGTACTTC. It codes for CASSSRQGTQETQYF.

This clonotype was counted at least ten times. This chain uses TRBV4-3 with TRBJ2-2; 7 bases agree with TRBD2. Germline CDR1 is LGHNA and CDR2 is YSLEER. The length of the CDR3 is 15 residues. The J segment lost 4 bases and the V segment lost 3 bases, leaving 5 bases of the junction unmatched. The CDR3 nucleotides read TGCGCCAGCAGCCAGGGAGGGTCGGGCACCGGGGAGCTGTTTTTT. Translated, it gives CASSQGGSGTGELFF.

This clonotype has ten or more counts. The chain carries TRBV3-1 and TRBJ2-7; the D is unclear. The germline V gene has CDR1 LGHDT and CDR2 YNNKEL (reference sequence). The CDR3 is made up of 14 amino acids. Trimming shortened V by 4 bases and J by 6 bases, and 16 bases separated the two germline ends. The CDR3 DNA reads as TGTGCCAGCAGCCCCGAGTTTGTGGCCCCCGAGCAGTACTTC. Translating gives CASSPEFVAPEQYF.

Ten or more counts support this clonotype. The chain employs TRBV10-2 and TRBJ2-3; D not resolved. Trimming took 8 bases from V and 7 from J, leaving 16 bases between them. The length of the CDR3 is 13 residues. Germline V lookup: CDR1 WSHSY, CDR2 SAAADI. The CDR3 protein is CASHGLRRNTQYF. The CDR3, as DNA: TGCGCCAGCCACGGCCTCCGCCGAAATACGCAGTATTTT.

Points on this clonotype: A read error is the likely source, as a far larger clone sits one nucleotide away. The V and J genes are TRBV5-1 and TRBJ2-7; 7 nucleotides line up with TRBD1. The ends lost 0 bases at V and 7 bases at J; junction bases unmatched: 10. CDR1 is SGHRS, CDR2 YFSETQ, per germline. The CDR3 sequence is 15 residues long. The CDR3 reads CASSLEGQPYNEQYF. The CDR3 DNA sequence: TGCGCCAGCAGCTTGGAGGGACAGCCTTACAATGAGCAGTACTTC.

This clonotype was seen at least ten times. The chain uses TRBV6-2 or TRBV6-3 and TRBJ2-5; D may be TRBD2 (6 bases). The V and J ends lost 7 bases and 7 bases respectively, with 16 bases between them. The CDR3 length is 13 residues. The V gene's germline CDR1 is MNHEY and CDR2 SVGEGT. Here the CDR3 DNA reads TGTGCCAGCACCATGGGCGGGGCCGGGACCCAGTACTTC. As protein: CASTMGGAGTQYF.

This clonotype has a count of ten or more. The chain carries TRBV11-2 and TRBJ2-1, with 8 bases identical to TRBD1. The CDR3 length is 16 residues. The V gene end was trimmed by 5 bases and the J gene end by 6 bases; junction bases not matched to a gene: 12. Per germline, CDR1 SGHAT and CDR2 FQNNGV. This chain's CDR3 is CASSPAEGQGRNEQFF. The DNA for the CDR3 is TGTGCCAGCAGCCCCGCGGAAGGACAGGGTCGCAATGAGCAGTTCTTC.

Concerning this clonotype: A far larger clone lies a single base away; this is likely a read error. The J gene is TRBJ2-5, the V gene TRBV18, with 7 bases identical to TRBD2. Germline loops: CDR1 KGHSH, CDR2 LQKENI. The CDR3 is 15 residues long. The junction had 14 bases not matched to a gene; V was cut back by 2 bases and J by 11 bases. This chain's CDR3 is CASSPGAGDYNEQYF. CDR3 DNA: TGTGCCAGCTCACCAGGGGCGGGAGATTACAATGAGCAGTACTTC.

This clonotype was seen repeatedly, ten times or more. The gene calls are TRBV12-3 or TRBV12-4 and TRBJ1-6; D not certain. Trimming took 5 bases from V and 0 from J, leaving 8 bases between them. The CDR3 length is 15 residues. The CDR3 sequence is CASSPLGSYNSPLHF. CDR3 coding DNA: TGTGCCAGCAGTCCGCTGGGCTCCTATAATTCACCCCTCCACTTT.

This clonotype came up many times. The CDR3 coding sequence is TGTGCCATCAGTGAGTACGCTACCTATGGCTACACCTTC. It yields the protein CAISEYATYGYTF. The V gene is TRBV10-3, the J gene TRBJ1-2, with unresolved D. Trimming took 1 base from V and 4 from J, leaving 7 bases between them. The CDR3 sequence is 13 residues long. The germline V gene encodes CDR1 ENHRY and CDR2 SYGVKD.

This clonotype showed up many times. The rearrangement links TRBV18 to TRBJ1-1, with unresolved D. V lost 3 bases and J 3 bases, leaving 8 bases between the germline ends. Germline-derived CDR1 and CDR2 are KGHSH and LQKENI. The CDR3 runs 13 residues. CDR3 DNA: TGTGCCAGCTCACCCTCCTTAGACACTGAAGCTTTCTTT. It encodes CASSPSLDTEAFF.

The sample holds many counts of this clonotype. The V call is TRBV5-1, the J call TRBJ2-5, with a tentative D call TRBD2 (7 bases). CDR3 length: 15 residues. The germline CDR1 and CDR2 sequences are SGHRS and YFSETQ. Trimming took off 2 bases at V and 4 bases at J, with 15 bases between the two ends. The chain's CDR3 is CASSLGRGAGETQYF. The CDR3 DNA sequence: TGCGCCAGCAGCTTAGGTCGGGGGGCTGGAGAGACCCAGTACTTC.

This clonotype was detected ten times or more. This chain connects TRBV3-1 to TRBJ1-6, with a tentative D call TRBD1 (6 bases). This CDR3 spans 14 amino acids. From germline, CDR1 is LGHDT and CDR2 YNNKEL (reference sequence). Trimming left V 2 bases short and J 10 bases short, with 12 bases between. CDR3 DNA sequence: TGTGCCAGCAGCCAAACAGGGTATCAATCACCCCTCCACTTT. Amino acid sequence: CASSQTGYQSPLHF.